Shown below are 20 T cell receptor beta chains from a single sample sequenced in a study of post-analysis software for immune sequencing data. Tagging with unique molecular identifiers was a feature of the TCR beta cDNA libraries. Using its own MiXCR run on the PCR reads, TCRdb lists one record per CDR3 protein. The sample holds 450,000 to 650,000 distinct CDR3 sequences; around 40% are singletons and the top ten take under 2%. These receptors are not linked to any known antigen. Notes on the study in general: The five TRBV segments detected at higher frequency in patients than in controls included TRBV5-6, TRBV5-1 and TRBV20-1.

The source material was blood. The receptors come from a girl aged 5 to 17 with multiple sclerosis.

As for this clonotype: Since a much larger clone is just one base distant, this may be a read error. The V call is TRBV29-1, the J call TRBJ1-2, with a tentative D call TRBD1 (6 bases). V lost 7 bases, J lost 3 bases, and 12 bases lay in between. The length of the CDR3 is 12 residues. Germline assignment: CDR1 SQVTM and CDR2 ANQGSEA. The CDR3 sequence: CSGGTGYYGYTF. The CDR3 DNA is TGCAGCGGTGGAACAGGGTACTATGGCTACACCTTC.

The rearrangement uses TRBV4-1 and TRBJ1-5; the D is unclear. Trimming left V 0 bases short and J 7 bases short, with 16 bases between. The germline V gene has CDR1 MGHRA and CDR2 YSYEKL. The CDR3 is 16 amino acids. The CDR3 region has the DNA TGCGCCAGCAGCCAAGATCTCGGGCAGGCTAAGCAGCCCCAGCATTTT. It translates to CASSQDLGQAKQPQHF.

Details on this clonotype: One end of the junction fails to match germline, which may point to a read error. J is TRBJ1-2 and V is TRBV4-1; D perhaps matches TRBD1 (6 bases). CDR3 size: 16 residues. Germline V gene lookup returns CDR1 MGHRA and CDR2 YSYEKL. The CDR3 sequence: CVSSQVGTSLYYGYTF. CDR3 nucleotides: TGCGTCAGCAGCCAAGTAGGGACAAGTTTGTACTATGGCTACACCTTC.

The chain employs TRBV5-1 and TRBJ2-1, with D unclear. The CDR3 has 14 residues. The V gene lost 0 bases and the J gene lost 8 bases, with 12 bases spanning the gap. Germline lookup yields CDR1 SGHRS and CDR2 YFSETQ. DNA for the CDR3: TGCGCCAGCAGCTTGGACTTAGTGAGCGATGAGCAGTTCTTC. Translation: CASSLDLVSDEQFF. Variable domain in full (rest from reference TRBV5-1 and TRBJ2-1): KAGVTQTPRYLIKTRGQQVTLSCSPISGHRSVSWYQQTPGQGLQFLFEYFSETQRNKGNFPGRFSGRQFSNSRSEMNVSTLELGDSALYLCASSLDLVSDEQFFGPGTRLTVL.

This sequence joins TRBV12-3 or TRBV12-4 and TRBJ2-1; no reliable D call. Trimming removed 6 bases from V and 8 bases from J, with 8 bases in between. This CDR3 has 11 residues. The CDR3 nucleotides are TGTGCCAGCAGATCTGTGCATGAGCAGTTCTTC. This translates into CASRSVHEQFF.

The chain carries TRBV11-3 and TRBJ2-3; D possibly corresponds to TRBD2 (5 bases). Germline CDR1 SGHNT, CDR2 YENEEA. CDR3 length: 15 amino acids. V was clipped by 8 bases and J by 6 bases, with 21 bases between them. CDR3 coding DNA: TGTGCCAGCCGCTCGGAGCCGGAGGCACATGATACGCAGTATTTT. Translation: CASRSEPEAHDTQYF.

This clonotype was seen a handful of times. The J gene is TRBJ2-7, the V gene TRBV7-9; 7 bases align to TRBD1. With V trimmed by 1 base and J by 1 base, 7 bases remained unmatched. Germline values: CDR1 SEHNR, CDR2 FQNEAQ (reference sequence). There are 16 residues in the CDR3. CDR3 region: CASSLDEGQASYEQYF. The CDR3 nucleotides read TGTGCCAGCAGCTTAGACGAAGGACAGGCGTCCTACGAGCAGTACTTC.

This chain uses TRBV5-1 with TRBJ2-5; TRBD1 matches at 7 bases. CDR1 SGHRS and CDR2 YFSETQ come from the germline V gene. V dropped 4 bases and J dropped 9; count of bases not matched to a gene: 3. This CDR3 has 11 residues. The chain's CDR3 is CASSPGQAQYF. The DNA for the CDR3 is TGCGCCAGCAGCCCAGGACAGGCCCAGTACTTC.

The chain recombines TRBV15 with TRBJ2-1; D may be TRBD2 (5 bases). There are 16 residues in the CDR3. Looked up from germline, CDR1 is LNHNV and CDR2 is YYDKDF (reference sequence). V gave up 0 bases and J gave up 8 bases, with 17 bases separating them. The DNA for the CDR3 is TGTGCCACCAGCAGAGAAGATCCCGGGATTTTGTATGAGCAGTTCTTC. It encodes CATSREDPGILYEQFF.

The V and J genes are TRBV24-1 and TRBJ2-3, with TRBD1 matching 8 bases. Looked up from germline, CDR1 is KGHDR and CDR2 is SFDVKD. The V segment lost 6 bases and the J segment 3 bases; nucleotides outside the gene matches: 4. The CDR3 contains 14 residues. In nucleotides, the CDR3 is TGTGCCACCAGTCGCACAGGGGGTACAGATACGCAGTATTTT. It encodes CATSRTGGTDTQYF.

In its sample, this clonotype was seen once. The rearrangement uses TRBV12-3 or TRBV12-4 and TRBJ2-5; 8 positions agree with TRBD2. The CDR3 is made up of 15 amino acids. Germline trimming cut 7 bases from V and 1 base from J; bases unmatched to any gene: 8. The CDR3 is CASTKGLVLQETQYF. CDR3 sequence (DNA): TGTGCCAGCACTAAGGGACTAGTCCTCCAAGAGACCCAGTACTTC.

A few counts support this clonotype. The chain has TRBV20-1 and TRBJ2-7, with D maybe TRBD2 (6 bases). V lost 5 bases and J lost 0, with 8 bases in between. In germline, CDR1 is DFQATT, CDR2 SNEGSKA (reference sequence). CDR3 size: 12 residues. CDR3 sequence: CSAGGSSYEQYF. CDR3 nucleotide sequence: TGCAGTGCTGGGGGGAGCTCCTACGAGCAGTACTTC.

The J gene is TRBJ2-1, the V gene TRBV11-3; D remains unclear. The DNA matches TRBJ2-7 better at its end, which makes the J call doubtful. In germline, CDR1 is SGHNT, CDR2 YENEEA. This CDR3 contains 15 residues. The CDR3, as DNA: TGTGCCAGCAGCTTCAGGAATCCTCCCTACAATGAGCAGTACTTC. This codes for CASSFRNPPYNEQYF.

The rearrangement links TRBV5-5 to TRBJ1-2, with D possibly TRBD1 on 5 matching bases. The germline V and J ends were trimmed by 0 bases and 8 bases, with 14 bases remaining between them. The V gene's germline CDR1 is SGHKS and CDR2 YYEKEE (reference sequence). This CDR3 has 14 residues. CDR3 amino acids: CASSLVRGSWGYTF. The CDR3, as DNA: TGTGCCAGCAGCTTGGTCCGGGGCAGTTGGGGCTACACCTTC. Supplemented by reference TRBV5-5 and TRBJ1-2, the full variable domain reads DAGVTQSPTHLIKTRGQQVTLRCSPISGHKSVSWYQQVLGQGPQFIFQYYEKEERGRGNFPDRFSARQFPNYSSELNVNALLLGDSALYLCASSLVRGSWGYTFGSGTRLTVV.

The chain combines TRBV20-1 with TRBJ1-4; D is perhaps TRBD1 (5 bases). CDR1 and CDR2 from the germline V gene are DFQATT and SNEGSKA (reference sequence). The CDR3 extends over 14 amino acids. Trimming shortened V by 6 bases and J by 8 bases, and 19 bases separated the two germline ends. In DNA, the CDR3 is TGCAGTGCCCGGCAGAAGCAGGGAGAAGAAAAACTGTTTTTT. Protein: CSARQKQGEEKLFF.

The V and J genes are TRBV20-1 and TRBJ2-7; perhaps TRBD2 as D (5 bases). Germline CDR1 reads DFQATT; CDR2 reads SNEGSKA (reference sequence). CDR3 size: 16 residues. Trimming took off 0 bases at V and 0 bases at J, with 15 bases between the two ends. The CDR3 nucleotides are TGCAGTGCTAGAGACTATCACGACACTAGCTCCTACGAGCAGTACTTC. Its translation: CSARDYHDTSSYEQYF.

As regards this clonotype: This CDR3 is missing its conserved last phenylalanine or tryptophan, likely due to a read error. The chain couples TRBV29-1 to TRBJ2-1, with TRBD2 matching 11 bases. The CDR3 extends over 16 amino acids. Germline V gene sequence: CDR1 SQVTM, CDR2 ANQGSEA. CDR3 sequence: CSTSGSDLEAYNEQFV. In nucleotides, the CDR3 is TGCAGTACTAGCGGGAGCGACCTTGAGGCCTACAATGAGCAGTTCGTC.

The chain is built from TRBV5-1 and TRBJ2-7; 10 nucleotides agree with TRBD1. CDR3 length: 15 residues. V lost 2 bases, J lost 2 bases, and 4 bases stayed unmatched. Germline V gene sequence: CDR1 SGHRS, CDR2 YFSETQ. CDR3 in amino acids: CASSFGQGGTYEQYF. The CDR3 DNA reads TGCGCCAGCAGCTTTGGACAGGGGGGGACCTACGAGCAGTACTTC.

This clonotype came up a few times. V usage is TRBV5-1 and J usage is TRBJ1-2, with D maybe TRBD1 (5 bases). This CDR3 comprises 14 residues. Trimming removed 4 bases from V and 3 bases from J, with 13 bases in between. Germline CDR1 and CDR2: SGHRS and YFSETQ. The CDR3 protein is CASSHGTADYGYTF. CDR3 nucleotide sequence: TGCGCCAGCAGCCACGGGACGGCGGACTATGGCTACACCTTC.

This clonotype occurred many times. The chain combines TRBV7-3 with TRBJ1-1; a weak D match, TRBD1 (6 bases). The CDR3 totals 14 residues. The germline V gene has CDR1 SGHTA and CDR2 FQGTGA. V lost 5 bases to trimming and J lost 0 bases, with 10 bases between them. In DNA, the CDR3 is TGTGCCAGCAGCGCGGGACATATGAACACTGAAGCTTTCTTT. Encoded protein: CASSAGHMNTEAFF.